A single sample is the source of the 22 T cell receptor beta chains below, sequenced in a study of vaccination effects on CD4 cells after COVID-19. Libraries were prepared by immunoSEQ multiplex PCR; TCRdb keeps only in-frame clonotypes and omits some of them. This sample has tens of thousands of clones; more than 70% occur once, and the top ten carry roughly 1.2%. In the ViraFEST assay, antigen-specific CD4+ clonotypes were identified by expansion after peptide-pool stimulation. An approximately ten-day culture period preceded the isolation of CD4+ T cells. BNT162b2 vaccine or mRNA-1273 vaccine was given to participants in two doses. These TCRs' antigens remain unknown. The sequenced sample was CD4+ T cells from PBMCs cultured with HCoV-229E spike peptides, obtained after COVID-19 vaccination. The receptors derive from a human donor who received a COVID-19 vaccine.

V and J are TRBV6-5 and TRBJ2-2; 8 positions match TRBD2. The CDR3 covers 15 residues. Germline loops: CDR1 MNHEY, CDR2 SVGAGI. The ends lost 6 bases at V and 5 bases at J; junction bases unmatched: 8. CDR3 nucleotide sequence: TGTGCCAGCAGCTGGTACGGGGGGGGGACCGGGGAGCTGTTTTTT. Residues: CASSWYGGGTGELFF.

V and J are TRBV11-3 and TRBJ1-2, with 8 nucleotides matching TRBD1. V was clipped by 6 bases and J by 0 bases; unmatched bases: 6. CDR3 length equals 15 residues. Germline loops: CDR1 SGHNT, CDR2 YENEEA. The CDR3 reads CASRRPGQANYGYTF. The DNA of the CDR3 is TGTGCCAGCAGACGCCCGGGACAGGCTAACTATGGCTACACCTTC.

The V call is TRBV27, the J call TRBJ1-5, with D unclear. Germline V gene lookup returns CDR1 MNHEY and CDR2 SMNVEV (reference sequence). V shed 4 bases and J shed 6 bases, with 16 bases lying between them. CDR3 length: 15 amino acids. The CDR3 loop reads CASSSLGSQVQPQHF. CDR3 DNA sequence: TGTGCCAGCAGTTCGCTCGGGAGCCAGGTTCAGCCCCAGCATTTT.

This clone was seen a single time. This chain links TRBV6-6 with TRBJ2-3; TRBD1 matches 8 bases. The germline V gene encodes CDR1 MNHNY and CDR2 SVGAGI (reference sequence). This CDR3 region has 16 residues. V was clipped by 6 bases and J by 3 bases; unmatched bases: 11. This chain's CDR3 is CASRLQGARRTDTQYF. The CDR3 DNA sequence: TGTGCCAGCAGGCTCCAGGGGGCTCGGAGGACAGATACGCAGTATTTT.

The chain links TRBV4-1 to TRBJ2-7; 11 nucleotides match TRBD2. With 1 base clipped from V and 4 bases from J, the junction kept 0 bases outside the gene matches. This CDR3 is 14 amino acids long. The germline V gene encodes CDR1 MGHRA and CDR2 YSYEKL. The DNA of the CDR3 is TGCGCCAGCAGCCAAGGACTAGCGGGGTACGAGCAGTACGTC. Amino acids: CASSQGLAGYEQYV.

This clone was counted only a few times. This sequence joins TRBV18 and TRBJ1-1; D not certain. Trimming removed 3 bases from V and 1 base from J, with 6 bases in between. This CDR3 is built from 13 residues. Germline CDR1 and CDR2: KGHSH and LQKENI. The CDR3 bases are TGTGCCAGCTCACCTTTGGGGAACACTGAAGCTTTCTTT. It yields the protein CASSPLGNTEAFF.

This clone was recorded only once. The chain joins TRBV5-8 to TRBJ2-1; weak D call: TRBD2 (6 bases). CDR3 length: 14 residues. With 2 bases removed from V and 4 bases from J, the gap between germline ends came to 10 bases. Germline loops: CDR1 SGHTS, CDR2 YDEGEE. CDR3 amino acids: CASSFRGLYNEQFF. In DNA, the CDR3 is TGTGCCAGCAGCTTTCGGGGACTTTACAATGAGCAGTTCTTC.

The rearrangement links TRBV25-1 to TRBJ2-3; unclear D gene. This CDR3 has 15 residues. Germline V gene sequence: CDR1 MGHDK, CDR2 SYGVNS. Trimming took off 1 base at V and 1 base at J, with 9 bases between the two ends. In DNA form, the CDR3 reads TGTGCCAGCAGTGAATTCTCGGGCGGCACAGATACGCAGTATTTT. It is translated as CASSEFSGGTDTQYF.

J is TRBJ1-1 and V is TRBV5-5, with D hard to call. The V end lost 0 bases, the J end lost 1 base, and 4 bases lay between the germline ends. This CDR3 spans 13 amino acids. Germline V gene lookup returns CDR1 SGHKS and CDR2 YYEKEE (reference sequence). The CDR3 is CASSLVRNTEAFF. CDR3 nucleotide sequence: TGTGCCAGCAGCTTGGTTAGGAACACTGAAGCTTTCTTT.

CDR3 bases: TGTGCCAGCTCACTCAACGCGAACACCGGGGAGCTGTTTTTT. It yields the protein CASSLNANTGELFF. This sequence joins TRBV18 and TRBJ2-2, with D uncertain. Trimming shortened V by 4 bases and J by 0 bases, and 6 bases separated the two germline ends. CDR1 and CDR2 (germline): KGHSH, LQKENI. This CDR3 is built from 14 residues.

The rearrangement uses TRBV5-1 and TRBJ2-2; D perhaps matches TRBD1 (6 bases). In germline, CDR1 is SGHRS, CDR2 YFSETQ. V lost 0 bases to trimming and J lost 0 bases, with 9 bases between them. The CDR3 runs to 16 residues. DNA of the CDR3: TGCGCCAGCAGCTTGGCTCAGGGGACGAACACCGGGGAGCTGTTTTTT. It yields the protein CASSLAQGTNTGELFF.

With respect to this clone: Relative to the germline gene, one junction end is altered; a read error may explain this. The V gene is TRBV19, the J gene TRBJ1-1, with 12 bases fitting TRBD1. The germline V gene encodes CDR1 LNHDA and CDR2 SQIVND (reference sequence). The CDR3 spans 15 residues. The CDR3 loop is CASSMGTGGITGAFF. The CDR3, as DNA: TGTGCCAGTAGTATGGGGACAGGGGGCATTACTGGAGCTTTCTTT.

V and J are TRBV19 and TRBJ1-1, with D possibly being TRBD1 (5 bases). The CDR3 runs to 14 residues. The V and J ends lost 4 bases and 1 base respectively, with 10 bases between them. Per the germline V gene, CDR1 is LNHDA and CDR2 is SQIVND (reference sequence). The CDR3 protein is CASSKTGQNTEAFF. CDR3 nucleotide sequence: TGTGCCAGTAGTAAAACAGGACAGAACACTGAAGCTTTCTTT.

This clone was picked up one time. The chain is built from TRBV6-5 and TRBJ1-4; D is ambiguous. Germline loops: CDR1 MNHEY, CDR2 SVGAGI. CDR3 length: 14 amino acids. Trimming shortened V by 5 bases and J by 8 bases, and 15 bases separated the two germline ends. CDR3 region: CASSRGRGEEKLFF. For the CDR3, the DNA is TGTGCCAGCAGTCGCGGACGGGGAGAGGAAAAACTGTTTTTT.

The chain carries TRBV18 and TRBJ2-2; the D is unclear. Germline V gene data show CDR1 as KGHSH and CDR2 as LQKENI. Trimming took off 3 bases at V and 6 bases at J, with 8 bases between the two ends. This CDR3 contains 13 residues. CDR3 DNA sequence: TGTGCCAGCTCACCGTGGGTAGCCGGGGAGCTGTTTTTT. Its translation: CASSPWVAGELFF.

The CDR3 reads CASSIAPSAGPPSSYNEQFF. CDR3 nucleotide sequence: TGTGCCAGTAGTATAGCCCCCTCCGCTGGGCCACCGAGCTCCTACAATGAGCAGTTCTTC. This chain connects TRBV19 to TRBJ2-1; D is unclear. The CDR3 extends over 20 amino acids. V was clipped by 1 base and J by 0 bases, with 22 bases between them. Germline values: CDR1 LNHDA, CDR2 SQIVND (reference sequence).

The chain links TRBV11-1 to TRBJ2-5, with D maybe TRBD1 (7 bases). The CDR3 is made up of 15 amino acids. Germline loops: CDR1 SGHAT, CDR2 FQDESV (reference sequence). Trimming shortened V by 3 bases and J by 5 bases, and 16 bases separated the two germline ends. CDR3 coding DNA: TGTGCCAGCAGCTTGGCGGGACAGCCCAGGGAGACCCAGTACTTC. It is translated as CASSLAGQPRETQYF.

V usage is TRBV5-6 and J usage is TRBJ2-7; TRBD1 matches 9 bases. Germline V CDR1 and CDR2: SGHDT, YYEEEE. This CDR3 is 15 amino acids long. V shed 4 bases and J 5 bases; nucleotides not matched to a gene: 10. DNA for the CDR3: TGTGCCAGCAGCCACGGAAGACAGGGGGTCCACGAGCAGTACGTC. Encoded protein: CASSHGRQGVHEQYV.

This clone was picked up a small number of times. This chain uses TRBV4-3 with TRBJ1-6; D is perhaps TRBD1 (5 bases). Germline V gives CDR1 LGHNA, CDR2 YSLEER. The CDR3 consists of 16 residues. With 1 base removed from V and 4 bases from J, the gap between germline ends came to 11 bases. CDR3 nucleotide sequence: TGCGCCAGCAGCCAAGTGTCGGCAGGGTATAATTCACCCCTCCACTTT. Translation gives CASSQVSAGYNSPLHF.

The chain is built from TRBV6-5 and TRBJ1-6, with D possibly being TRBD1 (5 bases). The CDR3 runs 14 residues. Trimming took 6 bases from V and 5 from J, leaving 11 bases between them. The germline V gene encodes CDR1 MNHEY and CDR2 SVGAGI. CDR3: CASREGRDNSPLHF. The CDR3 coding sequence is TGTGCCAGCAGGGAGGGGAGGGATAATTCACCCCTCCACTTT.

This chain uses TRBV2 with TRBJ2-2; 7 nucleotides match TRBD2. The CDR3 length is 15 residues. The J segment lost 1 base and the V segment lost 3 bases, leaving 2 bases of the junction unmatched. The germline gives CDR1 SNHLY, CDR2 FYNNEI. The CDR3 loop reads CASSESGGNTGELFF. CDR3 sequence (DNA): TGTGCCAGCAGTGAGTCGGGGGGGAACACCGGGGAGCTGTTTTTT.

The V gene is TRBV6-5, the J gene TRBJ1-2; possible D gene TRBD1, 5 bases. Germline-derived CDR1 and CDR2 are MNHEY and SVGAGI. Trimming removed 9 bases from V and 14 bases from J, with 25 bases in between. This CDR3 region has 13 residues. CDR3 sequence reads: CASSVTGTHLWTF. The DNA of the CDR3 is TGTGCCAGTTCGGTTACAGGAACCCATCTATGGACCTTC.